This TCR beta chain was found in a study of identical twins (TCRdb year 2016). Notes on the research overall: To test whether fetal clonotypes persist, this study deep-sequenced TCR alpha and beta repertoires from monozygotic twins, from unrelated adults of various ages, and from cord blood. To rule out contamination, the twin experiments were replicated at different times with different library preparation protocols.

Every donor in the study was a healthy Caucasian. Miltenyi CD45RO+ enrichment and human naive T-cell isolation kits were used to isolate memory (CD45RO+) and naive T cells from PBMC. Broad study findings and their caveats: Because the same donors could not be followed over many years, conclusions were based on cross-sectional statistical analysis. The excess sharing between twins in beta out-of-frame sequences was weaker because fewer shared sequences reduced the signal-to-noise ratio. Recombination models systematically underestimated out-of-frame TCR alpha sharing in monozygotic twins but agreed with sharing between unrelated individuals. Invariant T cells such as MAIT and iNKT could partly confound zero-insertion analyses, although diverse VJ usage argued against such confounding for most clonotypes. Abundant cord blood beta clonotypes carried fewer insertions; young adult naive repertoires showed a weaker similar trend, while memory repertoires showed none. Compared with coincidental sharing between unrelated individuals, out-of-frame TCR alpha sequences shared between twins had an excess of sequences with low generation probability.

Library construction relied on 5' RACE. The instrument was an Illumina HiSeq 2000. A universal primer binding site was added through template switching, and the final cDNA carried a unique molecular identifier so that TCR cDNA molecules could be counted accurately. Specific primers in the conserved constant-segment region were used to synthesize first-strand cDNA for the TCR alpha and beta chains. Each cDNA library was double barcoded, with a SMART-Mk sample barcode plus Illumina barcodes, to control for contamination. TruSeq adapter sequences and Illumina sample barcodes were added in two successive PCR steps. Sequencing of the TCR alpha and beta cDNA libraries was done on the Illumina HiSeq platform using custom primers. The study's processing was this. Unique molecular identifiers were extracted from raw reads with MiGEC, and CDR3 positions were determined with MiXCR. For each individual, recombination models were inferred using an EM algorithm with the repgenHMM and IGoR tools. The analysis of shared clonotypes was done with the tcR package in R, with sharing normalized by the product of cloneset sizes. To study raw recombination free of thymic and clonal selection effects, out-of-frame nonproductive sequences were analyzed. The raw public data were reprocessed by TCRdb itself: fastp quality trimming at Q25, MiXCR clonotype calling, in-frame beta chains only. Each record represents a unique CDR3 protein, reported with the most common genes and DNA among its rows. TCRdb's processing, not the authors', yielded these V and J calls. The table for this sample lists around 200,000 distinct CDR3 sequences; around 9.6% of them were counted only once. Jointly, the top ten make up 4.5% to 5.5% of the sample.

The CDR3 sequence holds 14 residues, the cysteine and phenylalanine included. Just CDR3 DNA is preserved here, 42 bases in frame from base 1. Compared with germline, V lacks 6 bases and J lacks 0 bases; bases without a gene match: 5. In the germline V gene (reference sequence), CDR1 corresponds to DFQATT and CDR2 to SNEGSKA. Remarks on this clonotype: Its antigen is currently not known. Qualities for individual bases were not recorded, and no much larger clone is one base off.

This receptor chain uses TRBV20-1 and TRBJ2-3; the central 8 bases match TRBD2. Sequencing used memory (CD45RO+) T cells sorted from blood. The cell subset or site label, read with the paper, signifies: CD45RO+ enriched T cells. This TCR came from a woman between 18 and 29 years old in good health. The CDR3 region reads CSAKRGRSTDTQYF. The nucleotide sequence reads TGCAGTGCAAAGCGGGGGCGAAGCACAGATACGCAGTATTTT.